This record concerns one T cell receptor (beta chain) sequence. The antigen is not known. The data were taken from a study of OX40 agonist ivuxolimab in advanced cancers. Findings of the study overall: Expanded clones belonging to CD8+ T cells outnumbered, on average, those of CD4+.

Profiling relied on immunoSEQ multiplex PCR, and the TCRdb table lists in-frame clones only, not all of them. The sample has about 55,000 clones; about nine tenths are singletons. CDR3 length: 14 amino acids. Trimming left V 2 bases short and J 0 bases short, with 7 bases between. Germline V lookup: CDR1 LNHDA, CDR2 SQIVND (reference sequence). Sequenced here: CD4+ or CD8+ T cells sorted from blood, sampled in a trial of the OX40 agonist ivuxolimab. The TCR comes from an adult with an advanced solid tumor such as melanoma, head and neck, liver or kidney cancer. The rearrangement joins TRBV19 to TRBJ1-1; D uncertain. CDR3 region: CASSISGLNTEAFF. The CDR3 nucleotides are TGTGCCAGTAGTATAAGCGGGTTGAACACTGAAGCTTTCTTT.